The present T cell receptor (beta chain) was sequenced within a study of blood T cell repertoires in COVID-19. Across the whole study: Acute and convalescent COVID-19 specimens originated in the United States, Italy and Spain. T cells, B-cell-depleted T cells, or PBMCs provided the cDNA or gDNA that served as material.

The ends were cut back, 6 bases at V and 3 bases at J, with 20 bases in the middle. Germline values: CDR1 MNHEY, CDR2 SVGEGT. The CDR3 has 16 amino acids. As processed by the authors: The assay estimated nucleated cells by amplifying reference gene primers. Repertoires were generated with immunoSEQ multiplex PCR, while TCRdb's copy carries only in-frame clones and drops some. V and J calls and clone size follow that table, whereas D and trimming were derived from the DNA. The table includes about 35,000 clones, 60% to 80% detected once. The TCR was taken from a human donor in a cohort sampled during active COVID-19. The sequenced sample consisted of peripheral blood. V gene TRBV6-2 or TRBV6-3 combines with J gene TRBJ2-5, with a possible D match to TRBD2 (6 bases). CDR3 sequence reads: CASSLIGGEVKETQYF. The DNA for the CDR3 is TGTGCCAGCAGCCTAATCGGGGGAGAGGTGAAAGAGACCCAGTACTTC.